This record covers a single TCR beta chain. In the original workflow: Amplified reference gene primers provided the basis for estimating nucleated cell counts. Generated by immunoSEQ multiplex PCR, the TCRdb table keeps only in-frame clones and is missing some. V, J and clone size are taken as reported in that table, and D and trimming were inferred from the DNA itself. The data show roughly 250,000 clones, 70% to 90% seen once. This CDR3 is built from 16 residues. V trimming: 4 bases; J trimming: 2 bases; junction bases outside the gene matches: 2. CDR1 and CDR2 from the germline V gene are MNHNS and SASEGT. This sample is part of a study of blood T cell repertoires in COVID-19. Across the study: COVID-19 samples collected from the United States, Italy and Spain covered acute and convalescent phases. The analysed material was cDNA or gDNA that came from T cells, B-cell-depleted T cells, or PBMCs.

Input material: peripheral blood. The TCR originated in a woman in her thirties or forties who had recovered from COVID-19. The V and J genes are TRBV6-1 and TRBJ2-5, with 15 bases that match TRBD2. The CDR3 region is CASSGTSGGVQETQYF. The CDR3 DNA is TGTGCCAGCAGTGGGACTAGCGGGGGGGTGCAAGAGACCCAGTACTTC.